The present T cell receptor beta chain was sequenced within a study of blood T cells in healthy people across ages. Overall study findings and caveats: Diversity was higher, and naive CD4+ cells more numerous, in long-lived donors than in aged donors.

Per germline, CDR1 SGHKS and CDR2 YYEKEE (reference sequence). The CDR3 sequence is 15 residues long. V dropped 1 base and J dropped 2 bases, with 12 bases sitting between them. The authors ran a second PCR of about 7 to 11 cycles using a sample-barcoded 5' primer and a J-beta primer mix. TCRdb recomputed calls from the 5' RACE reads with MiXCR, one row per CDR3 protein. The sample includes around 870,000 distinct CDR3 sequences, 25% to 35% of them seen just once. This clonotype came up many times. Its antigen is currently unknown. This clonotype was sampled from a woman over 75 in good health. The chain couples TRBV5-5 to TRBJ1-1, with D possibly matching TRBD1 (5 bases). The sequenced sample was blood. The CDR3 DNA is TGTGCCAGCAGCTTGTCGCCTGGGGGAAACACTGAAGCTTTCTTT. Protein product: CASSLSPGGNTEAFF.